This TCR beta chain was sequenced for a study of cytomegalovirus exposure and HLA in healthy donors. Overall study: Clustering assigned 70% to 90% of the approximately 400 genotyped donors to the Caucasian-associated ancestry cluster. Study-wide results and caveats: There were three CMV-associated chains whose specificity for CMV antigens was confirmed in vitro.

Note on this clone: What it binds is unknown.

The J segment lost 8 bases and the V segment lost 5 bases, leaving 12 bases of the junction unmatched. Per the germline V gene, CDR1 is LNHDA and CDR2 is SQIVND (reference sequence). This CDR3 is 16 amino acids long. A multiplex PCR was run with 60 Vbeta primers and 13 Jbeta primers. This table comes from immunoSEQ multiplex PCR, and its TCRdb copy is limited to in-frame clones, with some not included. This sample yields about 160,000 clones, of which around three quarters are seen a single time; roughly 6.6% belongs to the top ten. This sequence was found in a man aged 35 to 55 in good health and CMV-seropositive. This rearrangement joins TRBV19 to TRBJ1-6; 7 bases line up with TRBD1. Specimen: PBMCs. Here the CDR3 reads CASSLYDRVVDSPLHF. CDR3 DNA sequence: TGTGCCAGTAGTCTTTACGACAGGGTGGTAGATTCACCCCTCCACTTT.